This T cell receptor beta chain was observed in a study of T cells in Graves' hyperthyroidism and ophthalmopathy (dated by TCRdb to between 2018 and 2021). For the study in its entirety: Peripheral blood was collected at initial diagnosis, before any treatment. The approximately 97 discovery patients were randomly divided into training and test sets at a 7:3 ratio. Prospective prediction of ophthalmopathy was tested in an independent validation cohort of 18 to 20 hyperthyroidism patients and 15 to 17 patients who later progressed to ophthalmopathy. In addition, the study compared T-cell repertoires in thyroid tissue and in blood from 6 or 7 Graves' hyperthyroidism patients. The paper describes TCR Vbeta CDR3 sequencing of 120 to 150 peripheral blood samples, made up of approximately 40 ophthalmopathy patients, 70 to 75 hyperthyroidism patients and 17 progressor patients. Following sampling, methimazole starting at 30 mg daily was given to hyperthyroidism patients, and high-dose intravenous methylprednisolone was given to ophthalmopathy patients. To identify TCR V-J signatures that set the groups apart, the researchers used a discovery cohort of about a hundred patients, made up of about 44 with Graves' ophthalmopathy and some 60 with stable Graves' hyperthyroidism. The paper as a whole reports these results and caveats: Ophthalmopathy was separated from stable hyperthyroidism by a 13 V-J signature model, with around 88% sensitivity and just over 81% specificity obtained in cross-validation and 80%/75% obtained in testing. Sample size was not statistically predetermined, and blinding of investigators to group allocation was not performed. Most expanded thyroid clonotypes (frequency above 0.001) were also found in blood, which suggests that blood repertoires may mirror thyroid immune responses. In validation, the model predicted progression to ophthalmopathy with just under 71% sensitivity and about 73% specificity, a median of around six months before onset.

The TCR beta CDR3 regions were amplified from the RNA transcripts. For the first round of RT-PCR on the TCR CDR3, the HTBI primer set was used together with the Qiagen OneStep RT-PCR kit. Libraries were constructed in a second round of multiplex PCR, after which size selection and purification were performed. Paired-end sequencing of the libraries was performed with 100 bp reads on an Illumina HiSeq2000. In the authors' own workflow: SOAPnuke was used to process the raw data, removing reads that contained adapters or uncalled bases, had a mean Phred below 15, or lacked an exact match to the constant primer or identifier. COPE v1.2.5 was used to merge high-quality paired reads, and clonotypes were defined as unique nucleotide sequences. MiTCR v1.1 was used to align the clonotypes against IMGT TRBV, TRBD and TRBJ reference segments. The analysis included only V-J combinations with a frequency above 0.0001, which together covered 99% to 99.2% of the repertoires. A TCS score was defined as the ratio of F50 (clonal expansion) to E x V (chaos), with BLOSUM62-based TCRdist applied between CDR3 peptides within each V-J. Welch's t-statistics and random forest reduced fewer than 600 V-J features to 13, which were used in a naive Bayes classifier (R e1071). TCRdb reanalyzed the raw reads on its own, using fastp at Q25 for trimming and MiXCR for clone calling, and kept in-frame beta chains. Every entry covers one CDR3 protein and lists the most common genes and DNA from its rows. The V and J calls were not made by the authors but by TCRdb's processing. The sample profile shows some 700,000 distinct CDR3 sequences; around 16% of them were found once. 15% to 18% of the sample lies in the top ten.

There are many counts of this clonotype. Its specific antigen is unknown. One base away there is no much larger clone; base qualities are not given. Via the germline V gene, CDR1 is KGHDR and CDR2 SFDVKD. From the cysteine through the phenylalanine, the CDR3 covers 14 amino acids. The retained sequence is limited to the CDR3, 42 bases, with the frame set at the first base. Compared with germline, V lacks 4 bases and J lacks 8 bases; bases without a gene match: 6. A patient counted as having stable Graves' hyperthyroidism if no progression to ophthalmopathy occurred over 18 months of follow-up. Hyperthyroidism patients were aged 18 to 65 years and newly diagnosed, with disease duration of less than 2 months. Exclusion was applied to patients with uncontrolled infections, other autoimmune diseases, pregnancy or lactation. Clinical symptoms, serum thyroxine and TRAb, thyroid ultrasound, and orbital computed tomography formed the basis for the diagnoses. PBMCs were isolated from approximately 10 ml of fresh peripheral blood by Ficoll-Paque density gradient centrifugation. Total RNA was extracted with Trizol reagent, and quality was checked on an Agilent 2100 Bioanalyzer.

This receptor was identified in a man in his forties or fifties with Graves' hyperthyroidism. The rearrangement joined TRBV24-1 to TRBJ2-1, with 8 bases in between that match TRBD1. The sequenced sample was blood. The CDR3 reads as follows: CATSDRTGGHEQFF. The bases are TGTGCCACCAGTGACAGAACAGGGGGGCATGAGCAGTTCTTC.